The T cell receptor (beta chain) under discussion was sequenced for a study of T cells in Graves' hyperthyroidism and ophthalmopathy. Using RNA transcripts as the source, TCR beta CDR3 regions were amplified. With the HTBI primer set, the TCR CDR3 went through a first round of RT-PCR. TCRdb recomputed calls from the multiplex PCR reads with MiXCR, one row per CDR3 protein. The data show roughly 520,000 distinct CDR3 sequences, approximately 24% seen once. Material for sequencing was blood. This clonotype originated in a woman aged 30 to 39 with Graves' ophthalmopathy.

The CDR3 DNA follows: TGTGCCAGTAGTCCCCATACCAGGGGCCGCGGCACTGAAGCTTTCTTT. It specifies CASSPHTRGRGTEAFF. The chain uses TRBV19 and TRBJ1-1; TRBD1 might be the D (6 bases). The CDR3 length is 16 residues. The V end was cut by 5 bases, the J end by 4 bases, with 20 bases between. Germline CDR1 LNHDA, CDR2 SQIVND (reference sequence).